This T cell receptor (beta chain) was sequenced during a study of T-cell reconstitution after alpha-beta-depleted transplantation in children. With regard to this clonotype: The antigen remains undetermined.

The V gene's germline CDR1 is SGHKS and CDR2 YYEKEE (reference sequence). Between the trimmed V and J ends, which lost 0 bases and 0 bases, there was a span of 12 bases. The CDR3 spans 17 residues. Study-level findings and limits: Newly made T cells mostly supplied T-cell counts and diversity one year after transplant. There were reportedly several hundred expanded graft clones from which alpha-beta T cells came about two months after transplant. Recipient T cells and thymic progenitors that survived were the source of the high TCRbeta diversity seen at day 60 in some patients.

Unique molecular identifiers were incorporated into the prepared TCRbeta library. Using its own MiXCR run on the PCR reads, TCRdb lists one record per CDR3 protein. The sample consists of about 580,000 distinct CDR3 sequences, around 23% of them appearing once. This TCR came from a boy younger than two who had a stem cell transplant for acute myeloid leukemia, so the T cells may come from the graft donor. Sample: PBMCs, mostly from graft donor cells, taken 360 days after TCRalphabeta/CD19-depleted stem cell transplant. The rearrangement links TRBV5-5 to TRBJ2-2; D gene unclear. The CDR3 DNA follows: TGTGCCAGCAGCTTGGCCTTCGCAGAAGCGAACACCGGGGAGCTGTTTTTT. Amino acid sequence: CASSLAFAEANTGELFF.